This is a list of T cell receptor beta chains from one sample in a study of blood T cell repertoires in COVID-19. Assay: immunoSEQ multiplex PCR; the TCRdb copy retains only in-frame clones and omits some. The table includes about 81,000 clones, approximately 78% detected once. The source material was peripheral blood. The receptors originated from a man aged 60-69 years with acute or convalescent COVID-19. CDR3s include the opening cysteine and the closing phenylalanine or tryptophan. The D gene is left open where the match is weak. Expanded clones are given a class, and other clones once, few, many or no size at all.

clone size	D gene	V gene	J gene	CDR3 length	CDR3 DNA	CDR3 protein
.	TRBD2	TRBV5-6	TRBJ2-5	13	TGTGCCAGCAGACGAAGGGGAGGGGAGACCCAGTACTTC	CASRRRGGETQYF
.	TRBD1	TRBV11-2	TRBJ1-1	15	TGTGCCAGCAGCAACCGGGACAGAGGCAACACTGAAGCTTTCTTT	CASSNRDRGNTEAFF
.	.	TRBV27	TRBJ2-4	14	TGTGCCAGCAGTGTCGGCGGGAATAGGGACATTCAGTACTTC	CASSVGGNRDIQYF
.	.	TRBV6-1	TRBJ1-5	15	TGTGCCAGCAGTGAAGCGGTGGCGGGGGTTGGGCCCCAGCATTTT	CASSEAVAGVGPQHF
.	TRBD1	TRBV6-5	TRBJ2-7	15	TGTGCCAGCAGACTTCTCCGGGACAGCTCCTACGAGCAGTACTTC	CASRLLRDSSYEQYF
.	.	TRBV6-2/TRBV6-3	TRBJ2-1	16	TGTGCCAGCAGTGTCGGGGGAGGAAACTCCTACAATGAGCAGTTCTTC	CASSVGGGNSYNEQFF
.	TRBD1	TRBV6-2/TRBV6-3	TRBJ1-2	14	TGTGCCAGCAGCCGCCCGACAGGGTTTGATGGCTACACCTTC	CASSRPTGFDGYTF
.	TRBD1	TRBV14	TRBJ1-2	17	TGTGCCAGCAGCCCTTACAGGGGGCGTGAGGCGAACTATGGCTACACCTTC	CASSPYRGREANYGYTF
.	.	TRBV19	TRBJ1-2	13	TGTGCCAGTACCTCAACACAAAACTATGGCTACACCTTC	CASTSTQNYGYTF
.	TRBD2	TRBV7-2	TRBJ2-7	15	TGTGCCAGCAGCTTAGCCGGGACTAGCGTCTACGAGCAGTACTTC	CASSLAGTSVYEQYF
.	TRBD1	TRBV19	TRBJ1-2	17	TGTGCCAGTACCCAAAGGGCCGGACAGGGGGGAAACTATGGCTACACCTTC	CASTQRAGQGGNYGYTF
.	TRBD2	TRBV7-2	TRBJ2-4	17	TGTGCCAGCAGCGCCCAGACTAGCGGGACGGGAGGGAACATTCAGTACTTC	CASSAQTSGTGGNIQYF
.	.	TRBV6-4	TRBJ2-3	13	TGTGCCAGCAGTGACCACTCGTCCGATACGCAGTATTTT	CASSDHSSDTQYF
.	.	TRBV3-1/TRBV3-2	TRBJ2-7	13	TGTGCCAGCAGCCAAGATCCCCAGGGCGAGCAGTACTTC	CASSQDPQGEQYF
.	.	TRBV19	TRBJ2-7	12	TGTGCCAGTAGTCCCGGGGGTAACGAGCAGTACTTC	CASSPGGNEQYF
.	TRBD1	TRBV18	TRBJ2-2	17	TGTGCCAGCTCACCACTTCCGGGACAGGGGAACACCGGGGAGCTGTTTTTT	CASSPLPGQGNTGELFF
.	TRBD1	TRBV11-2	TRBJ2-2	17	TGTGCCAGCAGCCCGACCCACGAGACAGGGCTTACCGGGGAGCTGTTTTTT	CASSPTHETGLTGELFF
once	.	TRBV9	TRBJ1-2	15	TGTGCCAGCAGCGCGGAGGAGGCCGGAGACTATGGCTACACCTTC	CASSAEEAGDYGYTF
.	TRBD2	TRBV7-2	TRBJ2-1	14	TGTGCCAGCAGTGGGGAGGGATCCTACAATGAGCAGTTCTTC	CASSGEGSYNEQFF
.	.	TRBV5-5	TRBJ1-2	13	TGTGCCAGCAGCTTGGCCATGGGCATCGGCTACACCTTC	CASSLAMGIGYTF
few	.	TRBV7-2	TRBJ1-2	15	TGTGCCAGCAGCCCCACCACGCGGGATAACTATGGCTACACCTTC	CASSPTTRDNYGYTF
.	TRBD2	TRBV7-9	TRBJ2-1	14	TGTGCCAGCAGCTCGGGACTAGCGGGGGATGAGCAGTTCTTC	CASSSGLAGDEQFF
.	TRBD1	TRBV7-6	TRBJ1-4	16	TGTGCCAGCAGCAGGGGGGGACCGGGACAGGCAGAAAAACTGTTTTTT	CASSRGGPGQAEKLFF
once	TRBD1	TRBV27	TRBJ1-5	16	TGTGCCAGTAGACAGGGAATAGCTTATAGCAATCAGCCCCAGCATTTT	CASRQGIAYSNQPQHF
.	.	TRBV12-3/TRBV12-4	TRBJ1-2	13	TGTGCCAGCAGTTTTCGGCAGGGTTACGGCTACACCTTC	CASSFRQGYGYTF
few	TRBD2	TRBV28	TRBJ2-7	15	TGTGCCAGCAGTACTAGCGGGGGTAAAGGAGGCGAGCAGTACTTC	CASSTSGGKGGEQYF
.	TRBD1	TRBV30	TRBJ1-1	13	TGTGCCTGGAGTAGGGGGACAGAGACTGAAGCTTTCTTT	CAWSRGTETEAFF
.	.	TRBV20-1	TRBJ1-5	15	TGCAGTGCTAGTGCTGGACAGCTGAGCAATCAGCCCCAGCATTTT	CSASAGQLSNQPQHF
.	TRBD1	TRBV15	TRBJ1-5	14	TGTGCCACCAGCAGGACAGGGGGTCGGCAGCCCCAGCATTTT	CATSRTGGRQPQHF
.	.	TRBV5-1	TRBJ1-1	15	TGCGCCAGCAGCAGGGAGCCGGGTATGAACACTGAAGCTTTCTTT	CASSREPGMNTEAFF
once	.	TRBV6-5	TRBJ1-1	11	TGTGCCAGCATAAGGGGCACTGAAGCTTTCTTT	CASIRGTEAFF
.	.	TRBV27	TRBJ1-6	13	TGTGCCAGCAGTTTGAGGTTCAATTCACCCCTCCACTTT	CASSLRFNSPLHF
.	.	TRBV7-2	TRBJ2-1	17	TGTGCCAGCAGCTTAGGCGGGGCGGGACAGTTGGTAAATGAGCAGTTCTTC	CASSLGGAGQLVNEQFF
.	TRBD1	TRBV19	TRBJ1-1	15	TGTGCCAGTAGGTTCCCCGGGACAGGGAACACTGAAGCTTTCTTT	CASRFPGTGNTEAFF
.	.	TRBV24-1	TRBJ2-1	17	TGTGCCACCAGTGATTCTCGCGGAGGGATAGCCTACAATGAGCAGTTCTTC	CATSDSRGGIAYNEQFF
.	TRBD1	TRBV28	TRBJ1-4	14	TGTGCCAGCAGTCTAGACAGGGGTCGGGAAAAACTGTTTTTT	CASSLDRGREKLFF
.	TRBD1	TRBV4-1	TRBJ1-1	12	TGCGCCGCGGGCAGGGGGCGGACTGAAGCTTTCTTT	CAAGRGRTEAFF
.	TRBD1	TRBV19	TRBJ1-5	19	TGTGCCAGTAGTATCGGGGACAGGTCTACCATATCCCCCTATCAGCCCCAGCATTTT	CASSIGDRSTISPYQPQHF
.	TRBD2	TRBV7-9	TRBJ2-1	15	TGTGCCAGCAGCTCCAGCGGGGGCCGCTACAATGAGCAGTTCTTC	CASSSSGGRYNEQFF
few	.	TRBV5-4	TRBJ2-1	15	TGTGCCAGCAGCTCCCTTACGGGGGTGAACAATGAGCAGTTCTTC	CASSSLTGVNNEQFF
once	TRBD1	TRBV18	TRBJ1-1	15	TGTGCCAGCTCACCGTACAGGGGGCAGGACACTGAAGCTTTCTTT	CASSPYRGQDTEAFF
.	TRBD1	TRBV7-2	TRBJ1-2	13	TGTGCCAGCAGCACCCAGGACAGGGGGCCCAAAACCTTC	CASSTQDRGPKTF